This T cell receptor beta chain came from a study of cytomegalovirus exposure and HLA in healthy donors. PCR was performed using 60 Vbeta and 13 Jbeta primers. TCRdb's table, derived via immunoSEQ multiplex PCR, lists solely in-frame clones and lacks some. The repertoire has 150,000 to 200,000 clones, 85% of them found once; the top ten carry over 2%. CDR1 is MNHEY, CDR2 SMNVEV, per germline (reference sequence). The V end lost 3 bases, the J end lost 4 bases, and 12 bases lay between the germline ends. This CDR3 is 14 amino acids long. The sample was PBMCs. The chain has TRBV27 and TRBJ1-1; maybe TRBD1 (5 bases). This receptor was taken from a woman in her 50s in good health and CMV-seronegative. The CDR3 protein is CASSFGGWATEAFF. CDR3 DNA sequence: TGTGCCAGCAGTTTTGGGGGGTGGGCCACTGAAGCTTTCTTT.